This TCR beta chain is from a study of cytomegalovirus exposure and HLA in healthy donors. Points from the study as a whole: Testing in vitro showed a few CMV-associated chains specific for CMV antigens.

Details on this clone: No antigen is known for it.

With 60 Vbeta and 13 Jbeta primers, the PCR was carried out. TCRdb's table, derived via immunoSEQ multiplex PCR, lists solely in-frame clones and lacks some. The sample consists of some 190,000 clones, almost 80% of them appearing once. V lost 0 bases and J 6 bases, leaving 8 bases between the germline ends. This CDR3 comprises 12 residues. Germline CDR1 SQVTM, CDR2 ANQGSEA. The genes are TRBV29-1 and TRBJ1-2; no reliable D call. Sequenced input: PBMCs. This receptor was obtained from a woman aged 18 to 35 in good health and CMV-seronegative. CDR3 amino acids: CSVEEAVNGYTF. The CDR3 coding sequence is TGCAGCGTTGAAGAGGCAGTCAATGGCTACACCTTC.